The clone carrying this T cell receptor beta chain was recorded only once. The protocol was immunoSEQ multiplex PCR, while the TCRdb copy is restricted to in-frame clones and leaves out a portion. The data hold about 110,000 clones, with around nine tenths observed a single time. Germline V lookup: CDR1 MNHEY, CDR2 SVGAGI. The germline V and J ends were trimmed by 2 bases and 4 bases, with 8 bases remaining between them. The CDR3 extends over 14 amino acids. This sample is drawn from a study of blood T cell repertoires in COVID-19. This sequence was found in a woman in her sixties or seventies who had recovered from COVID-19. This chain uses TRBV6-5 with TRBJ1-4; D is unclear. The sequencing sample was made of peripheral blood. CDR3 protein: CASSYTRINEKLFF. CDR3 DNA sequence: TGTGCCAGCAGTTACACCAGGATTAATGAAAAACTGTTTTTT.